The 10 T cell receptor beta chains below come from one sample, sequenced in a study of T-cell memory formation after mild COVID-19. TCRdb recomputed calls from the 5' RACE reads with MiXCR, one row per CDR3 protein. The table has some 320,000 distinct CDR3 sequences, 15% to 20% seen once. The sequencing sample was made of PBMCs or a T cell subset sorted from them (not recorded which). These receptors all come from a man between 18 and 35 years old who had mild COVID-19 (a few samples of this study predate the infection). Cell type and time point are not known.

The chain links TRBV6-5 to TRBJ1-2; possibly TRBD1 for D (6 bases). The CDR3 totals 14 residues. V gave up 6 bases and J gave up 6 bases, with 17 bases separating them. Per the germline V gene, CDR1 is MNHEY and CDR2 is SVGAGI. CDR3 loop: CASRPDSRENGYTF. As DNA, the CDR3 is TGTGCCAGCAGACCGGACAGTCGGGAGAATGGCTACACCTTC.

In its sample, this clonotype was seen a few times. V usage is TRBV7-3 and J usage is TRBJ2-7, with 7 bases fitting TRBD2. The CDR3 is 14 residues long. After removal of 6 bases from V and 0 bases from J, the junction contained 5 bases not matched to a gene. Per the germline V gene, CDR1 is SGHTA and CDR2 is FQGTGA. In nucleotides, the CDR3 is TGTGCCAGCAGGGCTAGCGGCCTCTCCTACGAGCAGTACTTC. It codes for CASRASGLSYEQYF.

Ten or more counts support this clonotype. The chain has TRBV5-4 and TRBJ2-1, with TRBD1 matching 11 bases. Germline lookup yields CDR1 SGHNT and CDR2 YYREEE (reference sequence). With 0 bases clipped from V and 10 bases from J, the junction kept 6 bases outside the gene matches. The CDR3 consists of 15 residues. The CDR3 here is CASSLGDRGTREQFF. The CDR3 nucleotides read TGTGCCAGCAGCTTGGGGGACAGGGGGACACGGGAGCAGTTCTTC.

This clonotype has only a few counts. V and J are TRBV6-5 and TRBJ2-1, with 9 nucleotides matching TRBD2. Germline trimming cut 10 bases from V and 6 bases from J; bases unmatched to any gene: 7. This CDR3 spans 13 amino acids. Germline CDR1 MNHEY, CDR2 SVGAGI. DNA of the CDR3: TGTGCCACCACCGGGACTAGCAGCAATGAGCAGTTCTTC. Translation: CATTGTSSNEQFF.

The chain employs TRBV28 and TRBJ2-5; perhaps D is TRBD1 or TRBD2 (5 bases each). The CDR3 totals 15 residues. The V gene's germline CDR1 is MDHEN and CDR2 SYDVKM. The germline V and J ends were trimmed by 6 bases and 2 bases, with 16 bases remaining between them. CDR3 amino acids: CASRGTAAIQETQYF. CDR3 nucleotide sequence: TGTGCCAGCAGGGGGACCGCGGCCATTCAAGAGACCCAGTACTTC.

The rearrangement links TRBV7-2 to TRBJ1-1, with TRBD1 matching over 8 bases. This CDR3 is 13 amino acids long. Looked up from germline, CDR1 is SGHTA and CDR2 is FQGNSA. Unmatched junction bases numbered 4, after V lost 5 bases and J lost 5 bases. The CDR3 sequence: CASSIDRGTEAFF. The CDR3 nucleotides are TGTGCCAGCAGCATCGACAGGGGAACTGAAGCTTTCTTT.

The table lists this clonotype with a few counts. The genes are TRBV28 and TRBJ2-5; 13 bases fit TRBD2. V shed 5 bases and J 4 bases; nucleotides not matched to a gene: 7. CDR3 size: 16 residues. Germline V gene data show CDR1 as MDHEN and CDR2 as SYDVKM. The DNA of the CDR3 is TGTGCCAGCAGTCCCTTGACTAGCGGGGGGTTAGAGACCCAGTACTTC. Encoded protein: CASSPLTSGGLETQYF.

This clonotype was counted only a few times. This chain joins TRBV28 and TRBJ2-5; no firm D call. Trimming took off 9 bases at V and 2 bases at J, with 13 bases between the two ends. CDR3 size: 13 residues. The germline gives CDR1 MDHEN, CDR2 SYDVKM. The CDR3 DNA sequence: TGTGCCAGTCGGTCTACAGCGCAAGAGACCCAGTACTTC. Its protein is CASRSTAQETQYF.

The sample holds a few counts of this clonotype. The chain recombines TRBV5-1 with TRBJ1-5; no firm D call. The CDR3 totals 15 residues. Germline lookup yields CDR1 SGHRS and CDR2 YFSETQ. V was cut by 0 bases and J by 4 bases, with 11 bases left in between. CDR3 amino acids: CASSLVAGDNQPQHF. Written as DNA, the CDR3 is TGCGCCAGCAGCTTGGTTGCCGGGGATAATCAGCCCCAGCATTTT.

This clonotype is a singleton in its sample. V is TRBV20-1 and J is TRBJ2-7; D might be TRBD1 (5 bases). The CDR3 has 14 residues. The V end lost 5 bases, the J end lost 6 bases, and 20 bases lay between the germline ends. The germline V gene encodes CDR1 DFQATT and CDR2 SNEGSKA (reference sequence). This chain's CDR3 is CSAEDPTDPSEQYV. CDR3 DNA sequence: TGCAGTGCTGAAGACCCGACAGATCCTAGCGAGCAGTACGTC.